This is a list of T cell receptor beta chains from one sample in a study of cytomegalovirus exposure and HLA in healthy donors. TCRdb keeps only in-frame clones here, not all; method: immunoSEQ multiplex PCR. This table holds around 350,000 clones, 80% to 90% found once. The sequenced sample was PBMCs. All receptors derive from a young woman in good health and CMV-seronegative. Both conserved end residues are part of each CDR3. The D gene is left open where the match is weak. Part of the rows lack a size; the others show once, few, many or a class for expanded clones.

TRBV28	TRBJ2-7	.	.	CASSLGPIYEQYF	TGTGCCAGCAGTTTGGGCCCAATCTACGAGCAGTACTTC
TRBV27	TRBJ2-7	once	TRBD2	CASRPRKTSGSYEQYF	TGTGCCAGCAGACCAAGAAAGACTAGCGGGAGCTACGAGCAGTACTTC
TRBV5-1	TRBJ2-2	.	TRBD1	CASSPPGQGAGELFF	TGCGCCAGCAGCCCCCCGGGACAGGGAGCCGGGGAGCTGTTTTTT
TRBV5-1	TRBJ2-1	few	TRBD2	CASRPYGAGGYNEQFF	TGCGCCAGCAGGCCCTACGGGGCGGGGGGCTACAATGAGCAGTTCTTC
TRBV11-2	TRBJ2-7	.	TRBD1	CASSPRRDSPYEQYF	TGTGCCAGCAGCCCGCGCAGGGACAGTCCCTACGAGCAGTACTTC
TRBV19	TRBJ2-3	once	TRBD1	CASSSPPGTGGTDTQYF	TGTGCCAGTAGTTCTCCACCTGGGACAGGGGGCACAGATACGCAGTATTTT
TRBV10-2	TRBJ2-1	.	.	CASSESNLARGNNNEQFF	TGCGCCAGCAGTGAGTCGAATTTAGCGAGGGGGAATAACAATGAGCAGTTCTTC
TRBV28	TRBJ2-3	.	.	CASRSSDTQYF	TGTGCCAGCAGGAGCTCGGATACGCAGTATTTT
TRBV19	TRBJ2-1	.	TRBD2	CASSIDSGLADYNEQFF	TGTGCCAGTAGTATAGACTCGGGACTAGCGGATTACAATGAGCAGTTCTTC
TRBV28	TRBJ1-4	.	TRBD1	CASSVTGGLDEKLFF	TGTGCCAGCAGTGTGACAGGGGGCCTTGATGAAAAACTGTTTTTT
TRBV28	TRBJ2-5	once	TRBD1	CASSFPLDRGRIGTQYF	TGTGCCAGCAGTTTTCCCCTCGACAGGGGTCGTATTGGGACCCAGTACTTC
TRBV25-1	TRBJ2-2	.	.	CASSGFIGELFF	TGTGCCAGCTCAGGGTTTATCGGGGAGCTGTTTTTT
TRBV11-1	TRBJ2-4	.	TRBD2	CASSLRTSGGIQYF	TGTGCCAGCAGCTTAAGGACTAGCGGGGGTATTCAGTACTTC